The clone carrying this T cell receptor beta chain was detected only once. Its antigen is currently unknown. The source of the sample is a study of T cell responses to AZD1222 COVID-19 vaccine. Generated by immunoSEQ multiplex PCR, the TCRdb table keeps only in-frame clones and is missing some. The table has about 120,000 clones, roughly 84% seen once; the top ten hold roughly 9.5%. Regarding the study as a whole: Most donors were white British, females outnumbered males, and clonal diversity was possibly underestimated.

This CDR3 has 15 amino acids. The V end lost 3 bases, the J end lost 5 bases, and 14 bases lay between the germline ends. CDR1 is MDHEN, CDR2 SYDVKM, per germline. V usage is TRBV28 and J usage is TRBJ2-1; D may be TRBD2 (6 bases). The TCR sequence derives from an adult in good health. The specimen was peripheral blood, collected on day 0 of AZD1222 vaccination. The DNA of the CDR3 is TGTGCCAGCAGTTTCGCCCGGACTACTCACAATGAGCAGTTCTTC. Protein product: CASSFARTTHNEQFF.